This is a list of T cell receptor beta chains from one sample in a study of T cells after yellow fever vaccination. Each CDR3 protein gets one entry after TCRdb re-called the 5' RACE reads with MiXCR. Of under 250,000 distinct CDR3 sequences in the sample, 3% to 3.5% were seen once. This specimen consisted of CD4+ T cells sorted from PBMCs, obtained 10 days after the yellow fever booster vaccination. These receptors were taken from a man between 18 and 29 years old who received the YFV17D yellow fever vaccine. Each CDR3 is given with its conserved first and last residue. D genes are given only for firm matches. Expanded clones are given a class, and other clones once, few, many or no size at all.

clone size	V gene	CDR3 length	J gene	D gene	CDR3 DNA	CDR3 protein
few	TRBV5-1	13	TRBJ2-5	TRBD1	TGCGCCAGCAGCCCAGGGGGACCAGAGACCCAGTACTTC	CASSPGGPETQYF
many	TRBV29-1	18	TRBJ2-3	NA	TGCAGCGTTGCTCGGGGCGGTTTATCCTCAACTAGCACAGATACGCAGTATTTT	CSVARGGLSSTSTDTQYF
many	TRBV12-3/TRBV12-4	17	TRBJ2-2	NA	TGTGCCAGCAGTTTTGTCAGATCCCACGCGAACACCGGGGAGCTGTTTTTT	CASSFVRSHANTGELFF
many	TRBV28	14	TRBJ2-1	TRBD1	TGTGCCAGCAGTTTAAGACAGGGACACAATGAGCAGTTCTTC	CASSLRQGHNEQFF
NA	TRBV19	14	TRBJ2-5	NA	TGTGCCAGTAGTATTGTCGGGGGTTGGGAGACCCAGTACTTC	CASSIVGGWETQYF
NA	TRBV20-1	14	TRBJ2-5	NA	TGCAGTGCTAAGGTCTCGGAGAAAAAAGAGACCCAGTACTTC	CSAKVSEKKETQYF
NA	TRBV7-2	16	TRBJ2-1	NA	TGTGCCAGCAGCCCGAAGGGGACCCAGAGGTACAATGAGCAGTTCTTC	CASSPKGTQRYNEQFF
many	TRBV4-1	14	TRBJ1-4	NA	TGCGCCAGCAGCCATAACGACAGAACCGAAAAACTGTTTTTT	CASSHNDRTEKLFF
many	TRBV29-1	13	TRBJ2-1	NA	TGCAGCGTTGGGCAGGACACCTACAATGAGCAGTTCTTC	CSVGQDTYNEQFF
many	TRBV18	15	TRBJ2-7	NA	TGTGCCAGCTCCCATTCCCGGGGGGCTCGGGGTGAGCAGTACTTC	CASSHSRGARGEQYF
many	TRBV7-3	15	TRBJ2-2	NA	TGTGCCAGCAGCCGGACACCGTTGAACACCGGGGAGCTGTTTTTT	CASSRTPLNTGELFF
many	TRBV24-1	15	TRBJ2-5	TRBD2	TGTGCCACCAGTGGCCGGGACTACCACCAAGAGACCCAGTACTTC	CATSGRDYHQETQYF
many	TRBV5-6	16	TRBJ2-7	TRBD2	TGTGCCAGCAGCCAGCGGGAAACTAGCGGGGTCTACGAGCAGTACTTC	CASSQRETSGVYEQYF
NA	TRBV27	16	TRBJ2-1	TRBD2	TGTGCCAGCAGTTTAAGGGGACTAGCCCTTTACAATGAGCAGTTCTTC	CASSLRGLALYNEQFF
many	TRBV5-1	17	TRBJ1-3	NA	TGCGCCAGCAGCTTGAATGGGGATCGCAGCTCTGGAAACACCATATATTTT	CASSLNGDRSSGNTIYF
many	TRBV12-3/TRBV12-4	14	TRBJ2-2	NA	TGTGCCAGTGTTTTAACTGCGAACACCGGGGAGCTGTTTTTT	CASVLTANTGELFF
many	TRBV7-2	16	TRBJ1-2	NA	TGTGCCAGCAGCTTAGGTCTCAGTCCGTCTTCATGGGGCTACACCTTC	CASSLGLSPSSWGYTF
few	TRBV28	11	TRBJ1-3	NA	TGTGCCAGCAGGGCCGAGTACACCATATATTTT	CASRAEYTIYF
many	TRBV29-1	11	TRBJ1-1	NA	TGCAGCGCCTGTGGGGGCACTGAAGCTTTCTTT	CSACGGTEAFF
many	TRBV18	13	TRBJ1-2	NA	TGTGCCAGCTCACCCGCGGAGAACTATGGCTACACCTTC	CASSPAENYGYTF
NA	TRBV10-3	14	TRBJ2-3	NA	TGTGCCATCAGCCTCGGCGGGGGCACAGATACGCAGTATTTT	CAISLGGGTDTQYF
NA	TRBV5-1	12	TRBJ2-2	TRBD1	TGCGCCACAGGACAGGGAACCGGGGAGCTGTTTTTT	CATGQGTGELFF
many	TRBV20-1	15	TRBJ1-4	NA	TGCAGTGCCCGGCGGGGGAACGGGCGAAGGGAAAAACTGTTTTTT	CSARRGNGRREKLFF
many	TRBV12-3/TRBV12-4	13	TRBJ2-7	NA	TGTGCCAGCAGGTGGGGACTGTCCTACGAGCAGTACTTC	CASRWGLSYEQYF
many	TRBV11-2	16	TRBJ1-1	NA	TGTGCCAGCAGCTTTCCCCGAGGGGGGCGGAACACTGAAGCTTTCTTT	CASSFPRGGRNTEAFF
NA	TRBV3-1	14	TRBJ2-1	NA	TGTGCCAGCAGCCAAGCGGGGGGCCAAATGGAGCAGTTCTTC	CASSQAGGQMEQFF
many	TRBV7-3	13	TRBJ2-3	TRBD1	TGTGCCAGCAGCCGGACAGGGCCAGATACGCAGTATTTT	CASSRTGPDTQYF
few	TRBV7-2	14	TRBJ2-2	TRBD2	TGTGCCAGCGGGGGGGAGGTCGGCACCGGGGAGCTGTTTTTT	CASGGEVGTGELFF
many	TRBV6-2/TRBV6-3	14	TRBJ2-1	TRBD2	TGTGCCAGCAAAGGACTAGCGGGGGGCGATGAGCAGTTCTTC	CASKGLAGGDEQFF
many	TRBV5-1	12	TRBJ1-2	TRBD1	TGCGCCAGCAGCGGACAGGGGGACGGCTACACCTTC	CASSGQGDGYTF
many	TRBV5-1	14	TRBJ2-1	NA	TGCGCCAGCAGTCGGAGTGGGGAGAACAATGAGCAGTTCTTC	CASSRSGENNEQFF
few	TRBV5-1	15	TRBJ1-2	NA	TGCGCCAGCAGCTTGGCCACAGGAACTGTAAATGGCTACACCTTC	CASSLATGTVNGYTF
many	TRBV2	13	TRBJ1-2	TRBD1	TGTGCCAGCATTCCGGGACAGGCCCTTGGCTACACCTTC	CASIPGQALGYTF
many	TRBV20-1	12	TRBJ1-5	TRBD1	TGCAGTGCTTTGACAGGGGATCAGCCCCAGCATTTT	CSALTGDQPQHF
NA	TRBV5-4	15	TRBJ2-7	NA	TGTGCCAGCAGCTTGGGGGGATTAGGCGCCTACGAGCAGTACTTC	CASSLGGLGAYEQYF
few	TRBV7-2	14	TRBJ2-5	NA	TGTGCCAGCAGCCCCCGGGTAGCGGAAGAGACCCAGTACTTC	CASSPRVAEETQYF
many	TRBV5-1	15	TRBJ2-7	TRBD1	TGCGCCAGCAGCACTCGAGGACAGGGGATAGCCGAGCAGTACTTC	CASSTRGQGIAEQYF
few	TRBV6-6	14	TRBJ2-1	TRBD1	TGTGCCACAACAGGGGGTTCCTCCTACAATGAGCAGTTCTTC	CATTGGSSYNEQFF
many	TRBV29-1	17	TRBJ2-1	NA	TGCAGCGTTGAAGGCTATCTCGCGAGGGGCTCCTACAATGAGCAGTTCTTC	CSVEGYLARGSYNEQFF
many	TRBV12-3/TRBV12-4	12	TRBJ2-2	NA	TGTGCCAGCAGGCCTGGGGGCGGGGAGCTGTTTTTT	CASRPGGGELFF
many	TRBV20-1	13	TRBJ1-6	TRBD1	TGCAGTGCTAGCGGCAGGGGGGTTTCACCCCTCCACTTT	CSASGRGVSPLHF
many	TRBV29-1	12	TRBJ2-3	NA	TGCAGCGTTGTGAGGGCTGCAGATACGCAGTATTTT	CSVVRAADTQYF